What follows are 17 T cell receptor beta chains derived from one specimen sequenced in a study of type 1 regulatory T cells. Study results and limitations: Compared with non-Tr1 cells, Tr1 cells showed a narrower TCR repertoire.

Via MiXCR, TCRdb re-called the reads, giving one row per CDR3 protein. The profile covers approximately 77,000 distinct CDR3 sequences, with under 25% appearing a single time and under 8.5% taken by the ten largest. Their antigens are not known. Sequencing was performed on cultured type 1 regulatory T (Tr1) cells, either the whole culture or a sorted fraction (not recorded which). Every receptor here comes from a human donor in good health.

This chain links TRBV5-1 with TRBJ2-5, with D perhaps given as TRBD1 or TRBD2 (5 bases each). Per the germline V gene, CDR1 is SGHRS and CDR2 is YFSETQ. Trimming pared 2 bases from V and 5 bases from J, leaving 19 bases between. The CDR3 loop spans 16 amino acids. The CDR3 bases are TGCGCCAGCAGCTTCTCCTCCGGGACGTCCCCGGAGACCCAGTACTTC. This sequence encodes CASSFSSGTSPETQYF.

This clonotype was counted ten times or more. The chain's CDR3 is CSAPLSVPQETQYF. The CDR3 DNA reads TGCAGTGCCCCCCTATCAGTGCCGCAAGAGACCCAGTACTTC. The chain uses TRBV20-1 and TRBJ2-5; D gene ambiguous. The CDR3 covers 14 residues. From germline, CDR1 is DFQATT and CDR2 SNEGSKA (reference sequence). V gave up 6 bases and J gave up 2 bases, with 16 bases separating them.

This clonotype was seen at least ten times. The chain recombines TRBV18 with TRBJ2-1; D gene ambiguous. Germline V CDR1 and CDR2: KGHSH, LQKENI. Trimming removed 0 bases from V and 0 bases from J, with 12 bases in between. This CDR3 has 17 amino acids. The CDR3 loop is CASSPPFGLSSYNEQFF. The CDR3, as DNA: TGTGCCAGCTCACCACCGTTTGGCCTAAGCTCCTACAATGAGCAGTTCTTC. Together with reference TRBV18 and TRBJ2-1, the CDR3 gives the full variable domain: NAGVMQNPRHLVRRRGQEARLRCSPMKGHSHVYWYRQLPEEGLKFMVYLQKENIIDESGMPKERFSAEFPKEGPSILRIQQVVRGDSAAYFCASSPPFGLSSYNEQFFGPGTRLTVL.

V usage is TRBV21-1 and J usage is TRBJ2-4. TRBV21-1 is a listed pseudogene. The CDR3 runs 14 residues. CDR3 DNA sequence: TGTGCCAGCAGCAAAGGATCACATGTGGACATTCAGTACTTC. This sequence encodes CASSKGSHVDIQYF.

CDR3 nucleotide sequence: TGCGCCAGCAGCTTCGATGGGACGTTGGGGGCCAACGTCCTGACTTTC. It encodes CASSFDGTLGANVLTF. V usage is TRBV5-1 and J usage is TRBJ2-6; D may match TRBD1 or TRBD2 (5 bases each). The CDR3 length is 16 residues. V shed 2 bases and J shed 4 bases, with 13 bases lying between them. CDR1 and CDR2 (germline): SGHRS, YFSETQ.

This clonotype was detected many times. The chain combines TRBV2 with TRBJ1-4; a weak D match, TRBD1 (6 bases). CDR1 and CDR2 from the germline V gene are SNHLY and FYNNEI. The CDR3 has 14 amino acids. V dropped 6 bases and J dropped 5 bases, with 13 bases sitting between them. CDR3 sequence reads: CASSEQGLNEKLFF. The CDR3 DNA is TGTGCCAGCAGCGAACAGGGATTAAATGAAAAACTGTTTTTT.

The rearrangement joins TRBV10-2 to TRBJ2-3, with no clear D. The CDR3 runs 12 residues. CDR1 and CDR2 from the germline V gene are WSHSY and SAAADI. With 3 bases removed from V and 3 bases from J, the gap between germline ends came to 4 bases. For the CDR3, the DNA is TGCGCCAGCAGTGACCGGACAGATACGCAGTATTTT. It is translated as CASSDRTDTQYF.

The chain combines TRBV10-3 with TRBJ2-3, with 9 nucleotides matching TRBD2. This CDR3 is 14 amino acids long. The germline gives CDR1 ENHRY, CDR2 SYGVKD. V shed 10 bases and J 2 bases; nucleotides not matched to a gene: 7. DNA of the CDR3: TGTGCCACACTGAGCGGGGGGAACACAGATACGCAGTATTTT. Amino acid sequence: CATLSGGNTDTQYF.

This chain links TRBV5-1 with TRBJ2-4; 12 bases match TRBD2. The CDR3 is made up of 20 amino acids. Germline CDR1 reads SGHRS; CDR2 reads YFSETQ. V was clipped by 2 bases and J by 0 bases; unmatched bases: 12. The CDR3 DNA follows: TGCGCCAGCAGCTTTTCACCGACTAGCGGGAGCGCTGGAGCCAAAAACATTCAGTACTTC. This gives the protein CASSFSPTSGSAGAKNIQYF.

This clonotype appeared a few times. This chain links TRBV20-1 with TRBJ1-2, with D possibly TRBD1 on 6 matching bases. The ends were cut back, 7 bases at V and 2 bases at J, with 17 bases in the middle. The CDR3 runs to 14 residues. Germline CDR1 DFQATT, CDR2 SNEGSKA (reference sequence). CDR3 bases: TGCAGTGTCCCGATCAGGGGCCGAAACTATGGCTACACCTTC. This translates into CSVPIRGRNYGYTF.

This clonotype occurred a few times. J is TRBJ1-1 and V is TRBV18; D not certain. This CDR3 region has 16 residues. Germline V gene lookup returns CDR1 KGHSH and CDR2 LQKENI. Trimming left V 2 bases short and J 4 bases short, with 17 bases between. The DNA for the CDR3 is TGTGCCAGCTCACCATCCATGGGCGTGGGTCCCACTGAAGCTTTCTTT. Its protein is CASSPSMGVGPTEAFF.

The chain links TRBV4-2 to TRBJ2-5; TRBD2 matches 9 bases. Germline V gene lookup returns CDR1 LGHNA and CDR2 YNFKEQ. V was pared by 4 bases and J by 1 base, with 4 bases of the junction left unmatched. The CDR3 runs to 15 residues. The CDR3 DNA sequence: TGTGCCAGCAGCCCGTCAGCGGGAGGCCAAGAGACCCAGTACTTC. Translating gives CASSPSAGGQETQYF.

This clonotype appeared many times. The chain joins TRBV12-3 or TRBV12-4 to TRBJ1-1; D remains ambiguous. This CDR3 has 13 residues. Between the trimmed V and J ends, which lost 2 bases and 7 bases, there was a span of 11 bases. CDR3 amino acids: CASSLLAGGEAFF. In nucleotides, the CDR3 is TGTGCCAGCAGTTTATTGGCTGGCGGTGAAGCTTTCTTT.

The CDR3 sequence: CSASTTSGYNEQFF. The CDR3 DNA reads TGCAGTGCTAGTACCACTAGCGGTTACAATGAGCAGTTCTTC. The chain combines TRBV20-1 with TRBJ2-1; the match to TRBD2 covers 8 bases. This CDR3 spans 14 amino acids. Germline V CDR1 and CDR2: DFQATT, SNEGSKA (reference sequence). Trimming took 3 bases from V and 4 from J; bases not matched to a gene: 5.

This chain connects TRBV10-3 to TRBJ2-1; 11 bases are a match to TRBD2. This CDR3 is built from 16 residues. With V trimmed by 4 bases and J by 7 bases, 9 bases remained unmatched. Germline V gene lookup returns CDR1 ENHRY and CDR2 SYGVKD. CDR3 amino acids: CAISGTSGSRANEQFF. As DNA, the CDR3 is TGTGCCATCAGTGGCACTAGCGGGAGTCGGGCTAATGAGCAGTTCTTC.

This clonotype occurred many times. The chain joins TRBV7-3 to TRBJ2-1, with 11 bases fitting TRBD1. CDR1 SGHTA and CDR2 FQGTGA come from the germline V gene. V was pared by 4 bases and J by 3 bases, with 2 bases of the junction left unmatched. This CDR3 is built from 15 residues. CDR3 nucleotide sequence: TGTGCCAGCAGCTCCGGGACAGGGGGCTACAATGAGCAGTTCTTC. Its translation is CASSSGTGGYNEQFF.

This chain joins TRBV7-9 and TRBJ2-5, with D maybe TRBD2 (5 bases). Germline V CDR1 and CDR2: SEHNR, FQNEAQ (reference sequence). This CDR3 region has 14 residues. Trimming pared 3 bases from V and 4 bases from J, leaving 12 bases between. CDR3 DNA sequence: TGTGCCAGCAGCTTCGAGCGGATCTCAGAGACCCAGTACTTC. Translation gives CASSFERISETQYF.